The 20 T cell receptor beta chains below were found in one sample sequenced in a study of CD8 T cells in ankylosing spondylitis. TCRdb re-called the 5' RACE reads through MiXCR, storing one row per CDR3 protein. The data hold under 200,000 distinct CDR3 sequences, with roughly 10% observed a single time. The sequenced sample consisted of blood, either unsorted or a sorted T cell fraction (not recorded which). Source of these receptors: a female donor with ankylosing spondylitis or in good health (not recorded which).

This clonotype was counted a single time. This CDR3 reads CSVGGLAYNEQFF. The CDR3 bases are TGCAGCGTGGGCGGACTAGCTTACAATGAGCAGTTCTTC. This sequence joins TRBV29-1 and TRBJ2-1; 8 positions agree with TRBD2. The CDR3 runs 13 residues. V trimming: 6 bases; J trimming: 4 bases; junction bases outside the gene matches: 5. Germline CDR1 reads SQVTM; CDR2 reads ANQGSEA.

The table lists this clonotype with many counts. The chain has TRBV12-3 or TRBV12-4 and TRBJ2-7; D is undetermined. The CDR3 is 11 amino acids. The ends were cut back, 8 bases at V and 4 bases at J, with 9 bases in the middle. CDR3 residues: CASGYSYEQYF. The CDR3, as DNA: TGTGCCAGCGGCTACTCGTACGAGCAGTACTTC.

This chain connects TRBV7-8 to TRBJ1-1; possible D gene TRBD1, 6 bases. The V gene's germline CDR1 is SGHVS and CDR2 FQNEAQ. V lost 5 bases, J lost 7 bases, and 17 bases lay in between. The CDR3 is made up of 14 amino acids. CDR3 DNA sequence: TGTGCCAGCAGCCCGGGGGGGCAGAACCTTGAAGCTTTCTTT. Translation: CASSPGGQNLEAFF. Full variable domain (missing parts from reference TRBV7-8 and TRBJ1-1): GAGVSQSPRYKVAKRGQDVALRCDPISGHVSLFWYQQALGQGPEFLTYFQNEAQLDKSGLPSDRFFAERPEGSVSTLKIQRTQQEDSAVYLCASSPGGQNLEAFFGQGTRLTVV.

The chain carries TRBV4-3 and TRBJ2-1, with 9 nucleotides matching TRBD2. Germline trimming cut 0 bases from V and 6 bases from J; bases unmatched to any gene: 6. The CDR3 consists of 16 residues. The germline CDR1 and CDR2 sequences are LGHNA and YSLEER. The DNA for the CDR3 is TGCGCCAGCAGCCAAGATCCTAGCGGGATGGGCAATGAGCAGTTCTTC. The encoded protein is CASSQDPSGMGNEQFF.

J is TRBJ2-7 and V is TRBV7-9; 8 nucleotides match TRBD1. V shed 5 bases, J shed 6 bases, and the junction held 12 bases outside the gene matches. This CDR3 is 15 amino acids long. Germline V gives CDR1 SEHNR, CDR2 FQNEAQ (reference sequence). CDR3 nucleotide sequence: TGTGCCAGCAGCAAAGAGGACAGGGAAATCTTCGAGCAGTACTTC. Encoded protein: CASSKEDREIFEQYF.

Ten or more counts support this clonotype. The CDR3 spells CASNPVDRGGTEAFF. The CDR3 DNA reads TGTGCCAGCAATCCGGTGGACAGGGGGGGGACTGAAGCTTTCTTT. The rearrangement uses TRBV12-3 or TRBV12-4 and TRBJ1-1; the match to TRBD1 covers 10 bases. V shed 7 bases, J shed 5 bases, and the junction held 10 bases outside the gene matches. The CDR3 has 15 residues.

A few counts support this clonotype. The chain recombines TRBV11-1 with TRBJ2-5; a weak D match, TRBD1 (5 bases). Per the germline V gene, CDR1 is SGHAT and CDR2 is FQDESV (reference sequence). Trimming took off 6 bases at V and 3 bases at J, with 23 bases between the two ends. The CDR3 runs 17 residues. Here the CDR3 reads CASSSSPPIRREETQYF. DNA for the CDR3: TGTGCCAGCAGTTCTTCCCCCCCCATTCGCAGGGAAGAGACCCAGTACTTC.

This clonotype was seen more than once but under ten times. The CDR3 region has the DNA TGTGCCAGCGTCGACAGGGGAATGGGCACTGAAGCTTTCTTT. Protein: CASVDRGMGTEAFF. The rearrangement links TRBV6-1 to TRBJ1-1; TRBD1 agrees at 8 bases. Germline V CDR1 and CDR2: MNHNS, SASEGT. The CDR3 loop spans 14 amino acids. The ends lost 8 bases at V and 4 bases at J; junction bases unmatched: 9.

This clonotype was counted many times. The V and J genes are TRBV4-2 and TRBJ2-1, with D possibly TRBD1 on 5 matching bases. CDR1 and CDR2 from the germline V gene are LGHNA and YNFKEQ. This CDR3 is 17 amino acids long. Trimming cost V 0 bases and J 0 bases, with 12 bases left between them. Here the CDR3 DNA reads TGTGCCAGCAGCCAAGATGGGGCGGAGAGCTCCTACAATGAGCAGTTCTTC. It is translated as CASSQDGAESSYNEQFF.

The table lists this clonotype with many counts. V gene TRBV28 combines with J gene TRBJ2-1, with 11 bases lining up with TRBD2. Per the germline V gene, CDR1 is MDHEN and CDR2 is SYDVKM. Trimming took 6 bases from V and 0 from J; bases not matched to a gene: 4. CDR3 length equals 16 residues. The chain's CDR3 is CASRSTSGSSYNEQFF. The CDR3 DNA reads TGTGCCAGCAGATCCACTAGCGGGAGCTCCTACAATGAGCAGTTCTTC.

The chain links TRBV9 to TRBJ1-2; TRBD1 might be the D (5 bases). The CDR3 is 13 amino acids. V was trimmed by 2 bases and J by 3 bases, leaving 8 bases between them. Germline V gene data show CDR1 as SGDLS and CDR2 as YYNGEE. CDR3 nucleotides: TGTGCCAGCAGCGTTTCGGGGGACTATGGCTACACCTTC. Amino acids: CASSVSGDYGYTF. The variable domain in full, with the rest retrieved from reference TRBV9 and TRBJ1-2, is DSGVTQTPKHLITATGQRVTLRCSPRSGDLSVYWYQQSLDQGLQFLIQYYNGEERAKGNILERFSAQQFPDLHSELNLSSLELGDSALYFCASSVSGDYGYTFGSGTRLTVV.

The table lists this clonotype with many counts. This sequence joins TRBV12-3 or TRBV12-4 and TRBJ2-7, with D perhaps TRBD2 (6 bases). Trimming shortened V by 6 bases and J by 3 bases, and 9 bases separated the two germline ends. This CDR3 is 12 amino acids long. CDR3 bases: TGTGCCAGCAGCGGGGGACTCTACGAGCAGTACTTC. This sequence encodes CASSGGLYEQYF.

This clonotype has a handful of counts. This chain connects TRBV9 to TRBJ2-1; the D is unclear. The CDR3 is 11 residues long. CDR1 is SGDLS, CDR2 YYNGEE, per germline. V lost 4 bases and J lost 7, with 6 bases in between. The CDR3: CASSPVNEQFF. The CDR3, as DNA: TGTGCCAGCAGCCCCGTTAATGAGCAGTTCTTC.

Only a few counts were recorded for this clonotype. The chain joins TRBV20-1 to TRBJ1-1; unclear D gene. V dropped 0 bases and J dropped 1 base, with 15 bases sitting between them. CDR3 size: 16 residues. Germline V CDR1 and CDR2: DFQATT, SNEGSKA (reference sequence). CDR3 coding DNA: TGCAGTGCTAGAGATGGTGGGCAGTCTTGGAACACTGAAGCTTTCTTT. It yields the protein CSARDGGQSWNTEAFF.

The chain joins TRBV27 to TRBJ2-7, with D maybe TRBD1 (6 bases). This CDR3 spans 14 amino acids. The V end was cut by 5 bases, the J end by 1 base, with 12 bases between. Germline V gives CDR1 MNHEY, CDR2 SMNVEV (reference sequence). The CDR3 is CASSTLGGSYEQYF. DNA of the CDR3: TGTGCCAGCAGTACCCTAGGGGGTTCCTACGAGCAGTACTTC.

This clonotype was recorded a few times. The rearrangement joins TRBV28 to TRBJ1-5; D not certain. Trimming pared 7 bases from V and 7 bases from J, leaving 11 bases between. From germline, CDR1 is MDHEN and CDR2 SYDVKM. There are 12 residues in the CDR3. CDR3 sequence (DNA): TGTGCCAGCACCTGGGTGGGACAGCCCCAGCATTTT. It encodes CASTWVGQPQHF.

The V and J genes are TRBV4-3 and TRBJ2-2; the match to TRBD2 covers 11 bases. The CDR3 extends over 17 amino acids. Germline V CDR1 and CDR2: LGHNA, YSLEER. Trimming cost V 1 base and J 5 bases; bases outside gene matches: 6. The CDR3: CASSQGLAGTTTGELFF. In nucleotides, the CDR3 is TGCGCCAGCAGCCAAGGACTAGCGGGAACTACTACCGGGGAGCTGTTTTTT.

The chain employs TRBV10-3 and TRBJ2-1; D may match TRBD1 or TRBD2 (7 bases each). The CDR3 loop spans 14 amino acids. Germline V gene sequence: CDR1 ENHRY, CDR2 SYGVKD. With 8 bases removed from V and 4 bases from J, the gap between germline ends came to 15 bases. The CDR3 nucleotides are TGTGCCATCGGGGGGCAGGGGGGGTACAATGAGCAGTTCTTC. This translates into CAIGGQGGYNEQFF.

In its sample, this clonotype was seen many times. The V and J genes are TRBV3-1 and TRBJ2-5, with D maybe TRBD2 (5 bases). Germline CDR1 and CDR2: LGHDT and YNNKEL (reference sequence). The CDR3 has 16 residues. The V end was cut by 4 bases, the J end by 4 bases, with 19 bases between. This CDR3 reads CASSPGERSWLETQYF. For the CDR3, the DNA is TGTGCCAGCAGCCCCGGGGAGCGGAGCTGGTTAGAGACCCAGTACTTC.

This clonotype was detected only a few times. The J gene is TRBJ1-4, the V gene TRBV6-5; tentative D call: TRBD1 (5 bases). The ends were cut back, 2 bases at V and 0 bases at J, with 16 bases in the middle. In germline, CDR1 is MNHEY, CDR2 SVGAGI. CDR3 length: 18 amino acids. The CDR3 reads CASSYPGGRGPTNEKLFF. The CDR3 DNA sequence: TGTGCCAGCAGTTACCCGGGGGGGAGAGGGCCAACTAATGAAAAACTGTTTTTT.